This TCR beta chain was identified during a study of blood T cell repertoires in COVID-19. In the study overall: The origin of the acute and convalescent COVID-19 samples was the United States, Italy and Spain.

The V end lost 5 bases, the J end lost 3 bases, and 15 bases lay between the germline ends. The CDR3 has 15 amino acids. CDR1 is ENHRY and CDR2 is SYGVKD in the germline V gene. Generated by immunoSEQ multiplex PCR, the TCRdb table keeps only in-frame clones and is missing some. The sample has some 150,000 clones; 80% are singletons. The sequenced sample was peripheral blood. This clonotype was obtained from a man in his sixties with active or convalescent COVID-19. The rearrangement uses TRBV10-3 and TRBJ2-3, with D tentatively TRBD2 (5 bases). The CDR3: CAISQERGYTDTQYF. The CDR3 DNA reads as TGTGCCATCAGTCAAGAACGGGGATATACAGATACGCAGTATTTT.